One and the same sample provided the 13 T cell receptor beta chains below, sequenced in a study of cytomegalovirus exposure and HLA in healthy donors. 13 Jbeta primers and 60 Vbeta primers were used for the PCR. TCRdb keeps only in-frame clones here, not all; method: immunoSEQ multiplex PCR. The sample records about 120,000 clones, roughly 80% being singletons. Input material: PBMCs. These receptors originate from a woman in her twenties or thirties in good health and CMV-seronegative.

The chain employs TRBV9 and TRBJ1-1, with D possibly being TRBD1 (5 bases). V was clipped by 0 bases and J by 1 base, with 7 bases between them. The CDR3 covers 14 residues. CDR1 is SGDLS and CDR2 is YYNGEE in the germline V gene. CDR3 sequence reads: CASSVATENTEAFF. CDR3 nucleotides: TGTGCCAGCAGCGTAGCGACAGAGAACACTGAAGCTTTCTTT.

Details on this clone: The junction does not match germline at one end; this may be a read error. J is TRBJ2-2 and V is TRBV7-9, with a possible D match to TRBD1 (5 bases). This CDR3 comprises 13 residues. Germline-derived CDR1 and CDR2 are SEHNR and FQNEAQ (reference sequence). This chain's CDR3 is CAGRVPGTGELFF. In DNA form, the CDR3 reads TGTGCCGGCAGGGTACCGGGCACCGGGGAGCTGTTTTTT.

V gene TRBV28 combines with J gene TRBJ2-5; D might be TRBD1 (6 bases). This CDR3 comprises 14 residues. The V end lost 7 bases, the J end lost 6 bases, and 18 bases lay between the germline ends. Germline-derived CDR1 and CDR2 are MDHEN and SYDVKM. CDR3 DNA: TGTGCCAGCAAAGGGGACACCTCGGCAAAGACCCAGTACTTC. This translates into CASKGDTSAKTQYF.

This chain links TRBV29-1 with TRBJ2-1; 7 bases line up with TRBD2. The ends lost 1 base at V and 5 bases at J; junction bases unmatched: 17. The CDR3 length is 18 residues. Germline assignment: CDR1 SQVTM and CDR2 ANQGSEA. The CDR3 bases are TGCAGCGTTGAAGGGACTAAAATAGCGGGTAGAGGCAACAATGAGCAGTTCTTC. The encoded protein is CSVEGTKIAGRGNNEQFF.

J is TRBJ1-2 and V is TRBV30; TRBD1 aligns across 8 bases. The germline gives CDR1 GTSNPN, CDR2 SVGIG (reference sequence). J gave up 1 base and V 8 bases, and 15 bases lay outside the gene matches. CDR3 size: 16 residues. Here the CDR3 reads CAGILSRQGNNYGYTF. The CDR3 DNA reads as TGTGCCGGGATCCTTTCTCGACAGGGGAATAACTATGGCTACACCTTC.

The J gene is TRBJ2-7, the V gene TRBV28; TRBD2 might be the D (5 bases). V was shortened by 6 bases and J by 4 bases, with 16 bases between the two germline ends. Germline CDR1 and CDR2: MDHEN and SYDVKM. The CDR3 covers 14 residues. Here the CDR3 reads CASSRTGIVYEQYF. In nucleotides, the CDR3 is TGTGCCAGCAGCCGGACCGGGATTGTGTACGAGCAGTACTTC. The whole variable domain, remainder taken from reference TRBV28 and TRBJ2-7, is DVKVTQSSRYLVKRTGEKVFLECVQDMDHENMFWYRQDPGLGLRLIYFSYDVKMKEKGDIPEGYSVSREKKERFSLILESASTNQTSMYLCASSRTGIVYEQYFGPGTRLTVT.

The chain carries TRBV5-7 and TRBJ2-1; D not certain. TRBV5-7 is identified as an open reading frame with a role that is uncertain. This CDR3 is built from 11 residues. V was shortened by 0 bases and J by 9 bases, with 4 bases between the two germline ends. DNA of the CDR3: TGTGCCAGCAGCTTGGTGGCTGAGCAGTTCTTC. This gives the protein CASSLVAEQFF.

The chain uses TRBV15 and TRBJ2-5, with no clear D. The V gene's germline CDR1 is LNHNV and CDR2 YYDKDF (reference sequence). The CDR3 has 12 residues. The V end was cut by 0 bases, the J end by 5 bases, with 4 bases between. In DNA form, the CDR3 reads TGTGCCACCAGCAGAGACCCGGAGACCCAGTACTTC. Its protein product is CATSRDPETQYF.

This clone was observed a few times. The chain couples TRBV7-3 to TRBJ2-7; the match to TRBD2 covers 9 bases. J was trimmed by 6 bases and V by 2 bases; bases with no gene match: 8. In germline, CDR1 is SGHTA, CDR2 FQGTGA. This CDR3 contains 15 residues. The CDR3 loop reads CASSLGGGRASEQYF. CDR3 in DNA: TGTGCCAGCAGCTTAGGAGGCGGGAGGGCCTCCGAGCAGTACTTC. Complete variable domain (other parts from reference TRBV7-3 and TRBJ2-7): GAGVSQTPSNKVTEKGKYVELRCDPISGHTALYWYRQSLGQGPEFLIYFQGTGAADDSGLPNDRFFAVRPEGSVSTLKIQRTERGDSAVYLCASSLGGGRASEQYFGPGTRLTVT.

The chain employs TRBV4-1 and TRBJ2-1; 7 bases fit TRBD1. The trim removed 0 bases at V and 4 bases at J, leaving 6 bases unmatched. Looked up from germline, CDR1 is MGHRA and CDR2 is YSYEKL. The CDR3 consists of 16 residues. The CDR3 DNA follows: TGCGCCAGCAGCCAAGACCCCGGGACAGTGTACAATGAGCAGTTCTTC. This encodes CASSQDPGTVYNEQFF.

V gene TRBV6-5 combines with J gene TRBJ1-1; D remains unclear. Germline V lookup: CDR1 MNHEY, CDR2 SVGAGI. The CDR3 spans 13 residues. V gave up 3 bases and J gave up 0 bases, with 5 bases separating them. Here the CDR3 reads CASSYSVNTEAFF. As DNA, the CDR3 is TGTGCCAGCAGTTATTCGGTGAACACTGAAGCTTTCTTT.

The chain carries TRBV6-5 and TRBJ2-7; 9 nucleotides line up with TRBD1. CDR1 MNHEY and CDR2 SVGAGI come from the germline V gene. Germline trimming cut 7 bases from V and 5 bases from J; bases unmatched to any gene: 6. The CDR3 consists of 13 residues. CDR3 bases: TGTGCCAGCAAGGGACAGGGAGCGGACGAGCAGTACTTC. Its translation is CASKGQGADEQYF.

This chain links TRBV7-9 with TRBJ2-5, with 8 bases identical to TRBD2. V gave up 5 bases and J gave up 1 base; unmatched junction bases: 12. Germline CDR1 and CDR2: SEHNR and FQNEAQ (reference sequence). CDR3 length: 17 amino acids. CDR3 sequence (DNA): TGTGCCAGCAGCCCGGGTACTCTAGCGGGTCGCCAAGAGACCCAGTACTTC. This gives the protein CASSPGTLAGRQETQYF.